This TCR beta chain originates from a study of T cell responses to AZD1222 COVID-19 vaccine. Study results and limitations: Variant regions that are unmutated are reportedly the target of nearly half of spike-specific TCRs. The sample set comprised mostly white British donors with more females, and clonal diversity was possibly underestimated. Seropositive AZD1222 recipients at baseline numbered only five or six.

The protocol was immunoSEQ multiplex PCR, while the TCRdb copy is restricted to in-frame clones and leaves out a portion. The sample yields 130,000 to 150,000 clones, just over 90% seen once. The CDR3 covers 15 residues. Germline assignment: CDR1 SGHTA and CDR2 FQGNSA. The V end was cut by 1 base, the J end by 0 bases, with 10 bases between. This clone is judged medium-sized (0.01 to 0.1%). The target antigen is unknown. Specimen: peripheral blood, collected on day 0 of MenACWY control vaccination. This sequence originates from an adult in good health. The rearrangement joins TRBV7-2 to TRBJ2-7; possibly TRBD2 for D (6 bases). Here the CDR3 reads CASSLGGGISYEQYF. CDR3 nucleotides: TGTGCCAGCAGCTTAGGGGGCGGGATCTCCTACGAGCAGTACTTC.